These 29 T cell receptor beta chains originate from one sample sequenced in a study of blood T cells in healthy people across ages. Through a sample-barcoded 5' primer and a J-beta primer mix, a second PCR was run for roughly 6 to 12 cycles. TCRdb passed the 5' RACE reads through MiXCR, listing each CDR3 protein once. The sample holds about 1.5 million distinct CDR3 sequences, about 43% seen once. The material sequenced was blood. Every receptor here comes from a woman younger than 35 in good health.

The V call is TRBV20-1, the J call TRBJ2-7; TRBD2 agrees at 7 bases. Germline lookup yields CDR1 DFQATT and CDR2 SNEGSKA (reference sequence). This CDR3 is 12 amino acids long. Germline trimming cut 4 bases from V and 2 bases from J; bases unmatched to any gene: 2. The CDR3 protein is CSANLAAYEQYF. The DNA of the CDR3 is TGCAGTGCTAACCTAGCGGCCTACGAGCAGTACTTC.

This clonotype appeared once. This chain joins TRBV4-2 and TRBJ1-3; possible D gene TRBD1, 6 bases. The CDR3 runs 15 residues. V dropped 1 base and J dropped 8 bases, with 15 bases sitting between them. CDR1 is LGHNA and CDR2 is YNFKEQ in the germline V gene. The CDR3 DNA reads TGTGCCAGCAGCCAAGTGGGCAGGGGAGAGGACACCATATATTTT. As protein: CASSQVGRGEDTIYF.

The chain uses TRBV6-5 and TRBJ1-2; D is perhaps TRBD1 (5 bases). This CDR3 region has 13 residues. CDR1 and CDR2 (germline): MNHEY, SVGAGI. Trimming cost V 7 bases and J 1 base, with 10 bases left between them. The CDR3 bases are TGTGCCAGCACTCCGGGGGGTAACTATGGCTACACCTTC. It is translated as CASTPGGNYGYTF.

This rearrangement joins TRBV2 to TRBJ1-4, with TRBD1 as a possible D gene (5 bases). The CDR3 is 15 amino acids. Germline V gene lookup returns CDR1 SNHLY and CDR2 FYNNEI. Trimming took off 4 bases at V and 0 bases at J, with 9 bases between the two ends. The CDR3 reads CASSGGRATNEKLFF. DNA for the CDR3: TGTGCCAGCAGTGGGGGACGGGCAACTAATGAAAAACTGTTTTTT.

The table lists this clonotype with a few counts. The chain uses TRBV5-1 and TRBJ2-5; D is perhaps TRBD2 (6 bases). V gave up 3 bases and J gave up 12 bases, with 21 bases separating them. Germline loops: CDR1 SGHRS, CDR2 YFSETQ. The CDR3 sequence is 14 residues long. CDR3 nucleotides: TGCGCCAGCAGCTCTGGAGGGGCGTTGGGCGGCGAGTACTTC. This sequence encodes CASSSGGALGGEYF. The full variable domain, rest sourced from reference TRBV5-1 and TRBJ2-5, is KAGVTQTPRYLIKTRGQQVTLSCSPISGHRSVSWYQQTPGQGLQFLFEYFSETQRNKGNFPGRFSGRQFSNSRSEMNVSTLELGDSALYLCASSSGGALGGEYFGPGTRLLVL.

This clonotype has just a few counts. V and J are TRBV11-2 and TRBJ1-2, with no clear D. Germline V CDR1 and CDR2: SGHAT, FQNNGV. This CDR3 comprises 15 residues. V was trimmed by 1 base and J by 8 bases, leaving 17 bases between them. CDR3 DNA: TGTGCCAGCAGCTTAGGGTCACGGGGTTATGGAGGCTACACCTTC. Residues: CASSLGSRGYGGYTF.

This clonotype was observed a single time. The chain employs TRBV28 and TRBJ2-5, with a weak D call TRBD1 (5 bases). The CDR3 extends over 12 amino acids. Germline assignment: CDR1 MDHEN and CDR2 SYDVKM. V was shortened by 5 bases and J by 13 bases, with 17 bases between the two germline ends. CDR3 protein: CASSRPTGRAYF. CDR3 DNA: TGTGCCAGCAGTCGTCCCACAGGCCGTGCGTACTTC. Supplemented by reference TRBV28 and TRBJ2-5, the full variable domain reads DVKVTQSSRYLVKRTGEKVFLECVQDMDHENMFWYRQDPGLGLRLIYFSYDVKMKEKGDIPEGYSVSREKKERFSLILESASTNQTSMYLCASSRPTGRAYFGPGTRLLVL.

Only a few counts were recorded for this clonotype. V and J are TRBV6-6 and TRBJ1-2; a weak D match, TRBD1 (5 bases). This CDR3 comprises 14 residues. V lost 7 bases and J lost 5, with 17 bases in between. Per the germline V gene, CDR1 is MNHNY and CDR2 is SVGAGI (reference sequence). The CDR3 bases are TGTGCCAGCAATCCCGCTAGTGGGACGTATGGCTACACCTTC. The encoded protein is CASNPASGTYGYTF.

This chain connects TRBV11-1 to TRBJ2-5, with D possibly matching TRBD2 (5 bases). V lost 10 bases, J lost 1 base, and 13 bases lay in between. From germline, CDR1 is SGHAT and CDR2 FQDESV (reference sequence). The CDR3 loop spans 13 amino acids. CDR3 residues: CATLGDGQETQYF. The CDR3 bases are TGTGCCACCCTGGGAGACGGCCAAGAGACCCAGTACTTC.

This clonotype has just a few counts. This chain connects TRBV6-6 to TRBJ2-7; no clear D. Trimming left V 8 bases short and J 0 bases short, with 17 bases between. This CDR3 has 15 amino acids. Germline CDR1 and CDR2: MNHNY and SVGAGI (reference sequence). The DNA of the CDR3 is TGTGCCAGCTCTCCCAGCGCATATAGCTCCTACGAGCAGTACTTC. Translated, it gives CASSPSAYSSYEQYF.

The table lists this clonotype with a few counts. The chain couples TRBV12-3 or TRBV12-4 to TRBJ2-1, with 8 bases identical to TRBD2. This CDR3 has 15 amino acids. The ends lost 6 bases at V and 0 bases at J; junction bases unmatched: 4. The CDR3 reads CASSRSGVSYNEQFF. The DNA of the CDR3 is TGTGCCAGCAGCCGTAGCGGGGTCTCCTACAATGAGCAGTTCTTC.

In this sample, this clonotype turned up many times. The CDR3 DNA sequence: TGTGCCAGCAGTGACTCGGGGGGGGGCTCCTACAATGAGCAGTTCTTC. Protein sequence: CASSDSGGGSYNEQFF. The chain couples TRBV6-4 to TRBJ2-1, with 7 nucleotides matching TRBD2. Germline CDR1 reads MRHNA; CDR2 reads SNTAGT. Unmatched junction bases numbered 2, after V lost 0 bases and J lost 0 bases. This CDR3 has 16 residues.

This sequence joins TRBV3-1 and TRBJ2-1, with 12 bases lining up with TRBD2. The V and J ends lost 4 bases and 4 bases, in that order; junction bases with no gene match: 8. Germline assignment: CDR1 LGHDT and CDR2 YNNKEL (reference sequence). The CDR3 covers 17 residues. The CDR3 sequence is CASSPPRTSGNYNEQFF. In DNA, the CDR3 is TGTGCCAGCAGCCCCCCACGGACTAGCGGGAATTACAATGAGCAGTTCTTC.

The table lists this clonotype with a few counts. The genes are TRBV20-1 and TRBJ1-1; D remains unclear. The CDR3 totals 13 residues. V was shortened by 0 bases and J by 6 bases, with 11 bases between the two germline ends. Looked up from germline, CDR1 is DFQATT and CDR2 is SNEGSKA (reference sequence). The CDR3 DNA is TGCAGTGCTAGAGATTATGGGAGGGCTGAAGCTTTCTTT. As protein: CSARDYGRAEAFF.

The chain recombines TRBV10-1 with TRBJ2-1; TRBD2 agrees at 11 bases. Germline V gene sequence: CDR1 WNHNN, CDR2 SYGVQD (reference sequence). This CDR3 region has 15 residues. Losses at the gene ends were 7 bases for V and 9 bases for J; bases not matched to a gene: 11. The CDR3 sequence: CASNEGTSGHTEQFF. CDR3 sequence (DNA): TGCGCCAGCAACGAGGGGACTAGCGGACACACTGAGCAGTTCTTC.

CDR3 sequence reads: CASSRGGTEQFF. Written as DNA, the CDR3 is TGTGCCAGCAGCCGCGGGGGGACTGAGCAGTTCTTC. This chain uses TRBV13 with TRBJ2-1, with TRBD2 matching 8 bases. Trimming cost V 5 bases and J 9 bases; bases outside gene matches: 3. The length of the CDR3 is 12 residues. Looked up from germline, CDR1 is PRHDT and CDR2 is FYEKMQ (reference sequence).

V usage is TRBV13 and J usage is TRBJ1-2, with D maybe TRBD1 (5 bases). Per the germline V gene, CDR1 is PRHDT and CDR2 is FYEKMQ (reference sequence). This CDR3 is built from 13 residues. V was shortened by 6 bases and J by 7 bases, with 15 bases between the two germline ends. Here the CDR3 reads CASRGDGLGGYTF. The CDR3 nucleotides read TGTGCCAGCAGGGGGGACGGTTTAGGTGGCTACACCTTC.

This clonotype was seen ten or more times. The chain joins TRBV27 to TRBJ1-5, with a possible D match to TRBD1 (6 bases). Germline V lookup: CDR1 MNHEY, CDR2 SMNVEV (reference sequence). Trimming took 7 bases from V and 6 from J, leaving 19 bases between them. CDR3 length equals 15 residues. The CDR3 spells CASIRRQEVGQPQHF. Written as DNA, the CDR3 is TGTGCCAGCATTAGAAGACAGGAGGTGGGTCAGCCCCAGCATTTT.

This chain joins TRBV5-1 and TRBJ2-5; D tentatively reads TRBD1 or TRBD2 (6 bases each). CDR1 is SGHRS and CDR2 is YFSETQ in the germline V gene. CDR3 length equals 15 residues. Between the trimmed V and J ends, which lost 2 bases and 2 bases, there was a span of 13 bases. CDR3 bases: TGCGCCAGCAGCTTCTCGGGGGCCGATCAAGAGACCCAGTACTTC. This gives the protein CASSFSGADQETQYF.

This clonotype was recorded a few times. The chain recombines TRBV14 with TRBJ2-3, with TRBD2 matching 7 bases. This CDR3 is 14 amino acids long. The germline V gene has CDR1 SGHDN and CDR2 FVKESK. V was clipped by 1 base and J by 6 bases; unmatched bases: 4. CDR3 sequence: CASSQVGLYDTQYF. The CDR3 DNA reads TGTGCCAGCAGCCAAGTGGGACTATACGATACGCAGTATTTT.

The chain links TRBV3-1 to TRBJ2-1, with 7 bases aligning to TRBD2. CDR1 and CDR2 from the germline V gene are LGHDT and YNNKEL (reference sequence). The V and J ends lost 0 bases and 4 bases, in that order; junction bases with no gene match: 9. The CDR3 has 17 residues. CDR3 in amino acids: CASSQDMTLAAYNEQFF. As DNA, the CDR3 is TGTGCCAGCAGCCAAGATATGACGCTAGCGGCATACAATGAGCAGTTCTTC.

This clonotype was counted between two and nine times. The V and J genes are TRBV29-1 and TRBJ2-2; D remains unclear. V was trimmed by 5 bases and J by 4 bases, leaving 8 bases between them. The germline V gene has CDR1 SQVTM and CDR2 ANQGSEA. The CDR3 length is 12 residues. The CDR3 region has the DNA TGCAGCGTTCGAACGGTCACCGGGGAGCTGTTTTTT. The encoded protein is CSVRTVTGELFF.

In this sample, this clonotype turned up a few times. The gene calls are TRBV6-5 and TRBJ1-5; maybe TRBD1 (5 bases). V was cut by 6 bases and J by 2 bases, with 14 bases left in between. The V gene's germline CDR1 is MNHEY and CDR2 SVGAGI. The CDR3 extends over 15 amino acids. CDR3 nucleotides: TGTGCCAGCAGGACTACAACAGGAGGCAATCAGCCCCAGCATTTT. It yields the protein CASRTTTGGNQPQHF.

DNA of the CDR3: TGCAGCATAAGACAGTCCAGCTCCTACGAGCAGTACTTC. It translates to CSIRQSSSYEQYF. The chain is built from TRBV29-1 and TRBJ2-5; weak D call: TRBD1 (5 bases). The end of the DNA aligns better with TRBJ2-7, so the J call may be wrong. This CDR3 has 13 residues. Germline CDR1 is SQVTM and CDR2 is ANQGSEA.

The chain is built from TRBV20-1 and TRBJ2-1, with 8 bases lining up with TRBD1. The ends lost 3 bases at V and 5 bases at J; junction bases unmatched: 6. CDR1 and CDR2 from the germline V gene are DFQATT and SNEGSKA (reference sequence). The CDR3 has 14 amino acids. CDR3 in DNA: TGCAGTGCTAGTGGCCAGGGGGCAAACAATGAGCAGTTCTTC. Its protein product is CSASGQGANNEQFF.

The rearrangement joins TRBV7-9 to TRBJ2-7; D may be TRBD2 (5 bases). Germline V gene lookup returns CDR1 SEHNR and CDR2 FQNEAQ (reference sequence). V was shortened by 2 bases and J by 3 bases, with 11 bases between the two germline ends. The CDR3 length is 14 residues. The CDR3 DNA reads TGTGCCAGCAGCTTACCGGGAAACGACTACGAGCAGTACTTC. This sequence encodes CASSLPGNDYEQYF.

This chain joins TRBV20-1 and TRBJ2-3, with 10 bases identical to TRBD1. Per the germline V gene, CDR1 is DFQATT and CDR2 is SNEGSKA (reference sequence). The CDR3 is 14 residues long. J lost 6 bases, V lost 5 bases, and 8 bases had no gene match. For the CDR3, the DNA is TGCAGTGCTTTGGGACAGGGGAGGTACGATACGCAGTATTTT. Translated: CSALGQGRYDTQYF.

The chain is built from TRBV12-3 or TRBV12-4 and TRBJ2-1; no reliable D call. The germline V and J ends were trimmed by 6 bases and 10 bases, with 13 bases remaining between them. The CDR3 extends over 12 amino acids. The CDR3 is CASSRPLREQFF. In nucleotides, the CDR3 is TGTGCCAGCAGCCGCCCCCTACGGGAGCAGTTCTTC.

Concerning this clonotype: A read error may explain this, as a much larger clone is one base away. The chain uses TRBV10-3 and TRBJ2-4; TRBD2 agrees at 11 bases. V dropped 6 bases and J dropped 13; count of bases not matched to a gene: 8. The CDR3 is made up of 13 amino acids. Germline V gene sequence: CDR1 ENHRY, CDR2 SYGVKD. The CDR3 DNA follows: TGTGCCATCAGACTAGCGGGGGTTAATGAGCAGTACTTC. Amino acids: CAIRLAGVNEQYF.